A selection of T cell receptor beta chains follows, all from one sample in a study of T cell repertoires in cytomegalovirus infection. No antigens are known for them. TCRdb redid the calling of the reads with MiXCR, one entry per CDR3 protein. The sample gives 650,000 to 900,000 distinct CDR3 sequences, about 29% of which show up once; 13% is in the top ten. Sequencing was performed on cultured CD8+ T cells from PBMCs, taken from culture after CMV antigen stimulation. Source of these receptors: a human donor in good health (CMV status not recorded). Some clones in this sample may be carry-over from other donors' samples. Each CDR3 is given without its conserved first and last residue. The order of the fields is clone size, J gene, V gene, D gene, CDR3 protein. The D gene is left open where the match is weak. The listing skips clone size in some rows; elsewhere it reads once, few, many or a size class.

clone size: NA
J gene: TRBJ1-4
V gene: TRBV9
D gene: NA
CDR3 protein: ASSPWSGSEKLF

clone size: NA
J gene: TRBJ2-2
V gene: TRBV7-2
D gene: TRBD2
CDR3 protein: ASSFSGGPGELF

clone size: many
J gene: TRBJ2-5
V gene: TRBV13
D gene: NA
CDR3 protein: ASSLKGGGQETQY

clone size: few
J gene: TRBJ2-1
V gene: TRBV4-1
D gene: TRBD1
CDR3 protein: ASSQDLGQGGEQF

clone size: NA
J gene: TRBJ1-1
V gene: TRBV5-1
D gene: NA
CDR3 protein: ASSLGHKTEAF

clone size: few
J gene: TRBJ2-3
V gene: TRBV12-3/TRBV12-4
D gene: NA
CDR3 protein: ASSFVGTDTQY

clone size: few
J gene: TRBJ2-1
V gene: TRBV29-1
D gene: NA
CDR3 protein: SVVERGETDEQF

clone size: few
J gene: TRBJ1-2
V gene: TRBV11-2
D gene: NA
CDR3 protein: ASSLVGGLNYGYT

clone size: NA
J gene: TRBJ2-1
V gene: TRBV24-1
D gene: TRBD1
CDR3 protein: ATSELGQGSYNEQF

clone size: few
J gene: TRBJ1-4
V gene: TRBV7-6
D gene: NA
CDR3 protein: ASSAQREKLF

clone size: few
J gene: TRBJ1-1
V gene: TRBV4-1
D gene: TRBD1
CDR3 protein: ASSQSFRDRGPKAF

clone size: NA
J gene: TRBJ1-1
V gene: TRBV3-1
D gene: NA
CDR3 protein: ASSFGAAGDVEAF

clone size: once
J gene: TRBJ2-7
V gene: TRBV6-1
D gene: TRBD1
CDR3 protein: ASSTKRQGPYEQY

clone size: many
J gene: NA
V gene: TRBV7-2
D gene: NA
CDR3 protein: ASLQGPTQY

clone size: once
J gene: TRBJ2-3
V gene: TRBV6-1
D gene: TRBD2
CDR3 protein: ASSGQIMAGDTDTQY

clone size: few
J gene: TRBJ1-3
V gene: TRBV7-6
D gene: NA
CDR3 protein: ASSSSDRTSGNTIY

clone size: many
J gene: TRBJ2-2
V gene: TRBV12-3/TRBV12-4
D gene: TRBD2
CDR3 protein: ASSLDGSGGYTGELF

clone size: NA
J gene: TRBJ2-5
V gene: TRBV28
D gene: NA
CDR3 protein: ASSTGIRETQY

clone size: few
J gene: TRBJ1-2
V gene: TRBV5-5
D gene: NA
CDR3 protein: ASSPGFLNYGYT

clone size: NA
J gene: TRBJ1-1
V gene: TRBV7-8
D gene: NA
CDR3 protein: ASSLEWIGGTEAF

clone size: NA
J gene: TRBJ1-2
V gene: TRBV20-1
D gene: NA
CDR3 protein: SARGRGENYGYT

clone size: NA
J gene: TRBJ2-1
V gene: TRBV18
D gene: NA
CDR3 protein: ASSPLAQDAGSSYNEQF

clone size: few
J gene: TRBJ2-1
V gene: TRBV2
D gene: TRBD2
CDR3 protein: ASSSILAGGYNEQF

clone size: NA
J gene: TRBJ1-5
V gene: TRBV5-1
D gene: TRBD1
CDR3 protein: ASSPTGGSQPQH

clone size: many
J gene: TRBJ1-1
V gene: TRBV19
D gene: NA
CDR3 protein: ASGPLHTMNTEAF

clone size: NA
J gene: TRBJ1-5
V gene: TRBV6-1
D gene: TRBD1
CDR3 protein: ASRHGTGEDQPQH

clone size: NA
J gene: TRBJ1-3
V gene: TRBV7-6
D gene: NA
CDR3 protein: ASSPGQSGNTIY

clone size: NA
J gene: TRBJ1-1
V gene: TRBV4-1
D gene: NA
CDR3 protein: ASSQDSTLDPEAF

clone size: NA
J gene: TRBJ2-2
V gene: TRBV5-6
D gene: TRBD2
CDR3 protein: ASSFPSGGADGELF

clone size: few
J gene: TRBJ1-2
V gene: TRBV6-1
D gene: NA
CDR3 protein: ASSERGVQGDYGYT

clone size: NA
J gene: TRBJ2-3
V gene: TRBV6-1
D gene: NA
CDR3 protein: ASSGQPPSTDTQY